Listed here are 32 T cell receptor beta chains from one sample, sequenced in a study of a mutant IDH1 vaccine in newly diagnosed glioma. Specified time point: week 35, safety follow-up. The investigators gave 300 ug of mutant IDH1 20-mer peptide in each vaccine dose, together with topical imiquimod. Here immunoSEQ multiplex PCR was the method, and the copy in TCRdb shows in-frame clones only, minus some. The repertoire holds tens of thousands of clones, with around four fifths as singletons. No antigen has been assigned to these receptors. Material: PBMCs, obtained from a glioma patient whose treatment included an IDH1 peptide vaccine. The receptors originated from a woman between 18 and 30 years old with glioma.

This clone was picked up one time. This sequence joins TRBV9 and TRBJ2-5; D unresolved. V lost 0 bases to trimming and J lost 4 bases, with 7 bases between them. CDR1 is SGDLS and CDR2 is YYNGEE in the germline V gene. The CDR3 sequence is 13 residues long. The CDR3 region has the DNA TGTGCCAGCAGCGTAGGGGTGGGAGAGACCCAGTACTTC. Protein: CASSVGVGETQYF. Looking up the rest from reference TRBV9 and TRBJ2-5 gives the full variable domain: DSGVTQTPKHLITATGQRVTLRCSPRSGDLSVYWYQQSLDQGLQFLIQYYNGEERAKGNILERFSAQQFPDLHSELNLSSLELGDSALYFCASSVGVGETQYFGPGTRLLVL.

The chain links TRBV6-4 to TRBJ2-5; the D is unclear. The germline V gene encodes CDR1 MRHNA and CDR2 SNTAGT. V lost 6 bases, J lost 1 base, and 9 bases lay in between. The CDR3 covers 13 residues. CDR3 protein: CASSSRVQETQYF. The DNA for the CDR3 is TGTGCCAGCAGCAGTAGGGTCCAAGAGACCCAGTACTTC.

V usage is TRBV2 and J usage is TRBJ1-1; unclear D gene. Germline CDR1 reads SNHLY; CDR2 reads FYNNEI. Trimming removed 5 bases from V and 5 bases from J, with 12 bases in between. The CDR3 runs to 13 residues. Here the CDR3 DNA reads TGTGCCAGCAGTACACAAGGAGGGACTGAAGCTTTCTTT. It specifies CASSTQGGTEAFF.

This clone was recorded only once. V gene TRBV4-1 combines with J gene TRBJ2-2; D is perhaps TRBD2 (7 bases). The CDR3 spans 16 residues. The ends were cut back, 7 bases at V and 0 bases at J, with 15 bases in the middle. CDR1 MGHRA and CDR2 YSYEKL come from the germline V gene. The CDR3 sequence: CASTISGGANTGELFF. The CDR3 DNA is TGCGCCAGCACGATCTCGGGGGGCGCGAACACCGGGGAGCTGTTTTTT.

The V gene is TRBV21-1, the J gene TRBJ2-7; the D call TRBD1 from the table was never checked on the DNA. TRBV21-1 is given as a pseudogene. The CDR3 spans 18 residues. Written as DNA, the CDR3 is TGTGCCAGCAGCAAAGCTAGGCCGGTGGGGACAGGGGACTACGAGCAGTACTTC. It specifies CASSKARPVGTGDYEQYF.

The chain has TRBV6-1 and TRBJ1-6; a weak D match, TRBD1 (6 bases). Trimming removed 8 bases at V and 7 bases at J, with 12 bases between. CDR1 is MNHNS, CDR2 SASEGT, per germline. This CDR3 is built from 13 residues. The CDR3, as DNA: TGTGCCAGCGCCCCAGGGGCGAATTCACCCCTCCACTTT. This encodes CASAPGANSPLHF.

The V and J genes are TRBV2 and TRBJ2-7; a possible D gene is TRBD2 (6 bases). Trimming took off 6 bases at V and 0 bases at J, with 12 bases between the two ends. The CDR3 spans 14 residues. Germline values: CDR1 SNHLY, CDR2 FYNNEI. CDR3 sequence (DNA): TGTGCCAGCAGACTGCGGGGCCGCTCCTACGAGCAGTACTTC. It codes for CASRLRGRSYEQYF.

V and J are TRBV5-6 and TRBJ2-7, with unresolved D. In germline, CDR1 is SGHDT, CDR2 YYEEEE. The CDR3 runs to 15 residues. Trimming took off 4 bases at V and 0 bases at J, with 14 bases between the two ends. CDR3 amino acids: CASSPAGRLSYEQYF. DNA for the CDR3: TGTGCCAGCAGCCCGGCCGGACGTCTCTCCTACGAGCAGTACTTC.

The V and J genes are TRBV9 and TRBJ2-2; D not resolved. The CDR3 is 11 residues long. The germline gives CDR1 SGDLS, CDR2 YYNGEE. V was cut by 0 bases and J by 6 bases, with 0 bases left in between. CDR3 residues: CASSVAGELFF. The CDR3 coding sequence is TGTGCCAGCAGCGTAGCCGGGGAGCTGTTTTTT.

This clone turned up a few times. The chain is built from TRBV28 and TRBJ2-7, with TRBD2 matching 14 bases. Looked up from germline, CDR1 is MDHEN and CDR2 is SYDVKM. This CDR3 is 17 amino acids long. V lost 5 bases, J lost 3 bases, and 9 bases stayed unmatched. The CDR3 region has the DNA TGTGCCAGCAGTCTCGGACTAGCGGGGGGCCTCAGCTACGAGCAGTACTTC. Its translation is CASSLGLAGGLSYEQYF.

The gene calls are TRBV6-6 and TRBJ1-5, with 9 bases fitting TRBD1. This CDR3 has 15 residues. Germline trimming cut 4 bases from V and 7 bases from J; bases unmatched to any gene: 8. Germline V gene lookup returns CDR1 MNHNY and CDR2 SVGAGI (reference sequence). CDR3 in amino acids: CASSFGQGPGQPQHF. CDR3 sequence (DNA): TGTGCCAGCAGTTTCGGACAGGGGCCTGGACAGCCCCAGCATTTT.

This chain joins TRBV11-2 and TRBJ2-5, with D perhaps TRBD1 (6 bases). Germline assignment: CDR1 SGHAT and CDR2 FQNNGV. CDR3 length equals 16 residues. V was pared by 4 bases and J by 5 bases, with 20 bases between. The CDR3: CASSSSGPQGDETQYF. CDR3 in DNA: TGTGCCAGCAGCTCGTCCGGGCCACAGGGTGACGAGACCCAGTACTTC.

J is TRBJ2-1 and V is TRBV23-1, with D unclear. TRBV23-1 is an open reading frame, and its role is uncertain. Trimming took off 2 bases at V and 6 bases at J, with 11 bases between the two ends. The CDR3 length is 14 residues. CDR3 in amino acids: CASSQRPGPNEQFF. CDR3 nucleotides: TGCGCCAGCAGTCAAAGGCCCGGACCCAATGAGCAGTTCTTC.

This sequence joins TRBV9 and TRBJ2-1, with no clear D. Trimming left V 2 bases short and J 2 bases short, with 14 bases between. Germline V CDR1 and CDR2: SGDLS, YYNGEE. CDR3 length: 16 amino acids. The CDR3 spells CASSVGSRVPYNEQFF. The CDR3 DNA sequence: TGTGCCAGCAGCGTGGGCAGTAGGGTGCCCTACAATGAGCAGTTCTTC.

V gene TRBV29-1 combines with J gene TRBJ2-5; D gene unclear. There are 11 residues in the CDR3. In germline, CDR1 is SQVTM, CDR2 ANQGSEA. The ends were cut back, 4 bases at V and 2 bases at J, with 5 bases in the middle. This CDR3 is CSVAEQETQYF. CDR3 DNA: TGCAGCGTTGCCGAGCAAGAGACCCAGTACTTC.

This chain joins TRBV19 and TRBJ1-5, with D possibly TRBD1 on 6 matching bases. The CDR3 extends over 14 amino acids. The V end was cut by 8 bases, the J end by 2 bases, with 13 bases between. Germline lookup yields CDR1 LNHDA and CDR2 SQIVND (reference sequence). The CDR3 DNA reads TGTGCCAGTTCCGCGGAGGGGGGCAATCAGCCCCAGCATTTT. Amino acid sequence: CASSAEGGNQPQHF.

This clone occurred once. Written as DNA, the CDR3 is TGTGCCAGCAGCTCCCGGACAGGGGGGGTTGAAGCTTTCTTT. Translated: CASSSRTGGVEAFF. The rearrangement joins TRBV11-2 to TRBJ1-1; 10 positions agree with TRBD1. This CDR3 comprises 14 residues. Germline CDR1 reads SGHAT; CDR2 reads FQNNGV. Trimming at V came to 4 bases and at J to 7 bases, leaving 6 bases not matched to a gene.

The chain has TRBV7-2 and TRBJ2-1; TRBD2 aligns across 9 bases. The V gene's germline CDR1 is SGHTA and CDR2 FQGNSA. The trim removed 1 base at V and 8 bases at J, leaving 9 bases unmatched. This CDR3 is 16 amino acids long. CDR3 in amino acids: CASSLVLAGLGYEQFF. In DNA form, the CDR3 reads TGTGCCAGCAGCTTAGTGCTAGCGGGGTTAGGTTATGAGCAGTTCTTC.

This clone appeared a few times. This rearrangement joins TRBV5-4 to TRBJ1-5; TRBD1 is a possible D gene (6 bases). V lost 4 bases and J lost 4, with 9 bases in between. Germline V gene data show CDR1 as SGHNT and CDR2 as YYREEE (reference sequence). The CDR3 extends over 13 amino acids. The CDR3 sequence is CASSVDRNQPQHF. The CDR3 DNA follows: TGTGCCAGCAGCGTAGACAGGAATCAGCCCCAGCATTTT.

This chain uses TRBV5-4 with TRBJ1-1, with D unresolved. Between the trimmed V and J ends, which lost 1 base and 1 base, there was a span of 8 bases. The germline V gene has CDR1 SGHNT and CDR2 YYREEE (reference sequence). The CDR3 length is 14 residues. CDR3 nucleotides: TGTGCCAGCAGCTTGATAGGGCCGAACACTGAAGCTTTCTTT. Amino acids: CASSLIGPNTEAFF.

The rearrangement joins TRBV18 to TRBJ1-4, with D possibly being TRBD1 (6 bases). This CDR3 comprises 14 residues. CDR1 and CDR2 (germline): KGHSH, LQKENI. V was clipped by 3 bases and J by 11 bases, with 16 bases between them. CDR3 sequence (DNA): TGTGCCAGCTCACCGGGGGGGCTGTCCTCGAAACTGTTTTTT. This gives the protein CASSPGGLSSKLFF.

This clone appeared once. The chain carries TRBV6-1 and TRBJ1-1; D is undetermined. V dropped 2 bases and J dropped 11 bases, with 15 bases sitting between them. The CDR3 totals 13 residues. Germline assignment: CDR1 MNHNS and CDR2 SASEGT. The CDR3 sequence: CASSEYGTPVAFF. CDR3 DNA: TGTGCCAGCAGTGAATATGGCACCCCCGTGGCTTTCTTT.

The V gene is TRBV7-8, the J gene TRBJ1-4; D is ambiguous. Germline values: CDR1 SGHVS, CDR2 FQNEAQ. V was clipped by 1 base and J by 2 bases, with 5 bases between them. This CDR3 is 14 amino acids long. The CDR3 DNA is TGTGCCAGCAGCTTAGGGAGGACTAATGAAAAACTGTTTTTT. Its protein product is CASSLGRTNEKLFF.

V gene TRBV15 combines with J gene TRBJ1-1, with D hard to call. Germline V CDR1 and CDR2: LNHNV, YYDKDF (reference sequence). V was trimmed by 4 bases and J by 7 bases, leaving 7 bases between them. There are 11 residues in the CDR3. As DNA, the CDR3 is TGTGCCACCAGCATGGGAGTTGAAGCTTTCTTT. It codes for CATSMGVEAFF.

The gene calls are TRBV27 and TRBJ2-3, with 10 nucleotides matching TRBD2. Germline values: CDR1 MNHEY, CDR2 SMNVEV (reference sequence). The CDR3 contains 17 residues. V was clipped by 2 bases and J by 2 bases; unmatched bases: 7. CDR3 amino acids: CASSLESSGGPTDTQYF. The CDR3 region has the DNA TGTGCCAGCAGTTTAGAGTCTAGCGGGGGCCCCACAGATACGCAGTATTTT.

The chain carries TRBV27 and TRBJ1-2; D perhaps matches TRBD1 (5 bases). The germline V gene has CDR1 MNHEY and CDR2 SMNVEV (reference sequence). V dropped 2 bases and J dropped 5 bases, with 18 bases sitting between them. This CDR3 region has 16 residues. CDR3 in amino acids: CASSLTPPRGSYGYTF. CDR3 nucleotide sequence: TGTGCCAGCAGTTTAACCCCCCCCCGGGGGTCATATGGCTACACCTTC.

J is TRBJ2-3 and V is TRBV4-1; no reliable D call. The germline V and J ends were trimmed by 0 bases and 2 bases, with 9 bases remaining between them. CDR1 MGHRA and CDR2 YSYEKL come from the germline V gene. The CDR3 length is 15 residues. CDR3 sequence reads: CASSQENGNTDTQYF. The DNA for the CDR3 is TGCGCCAGCAGCCAAGAGAACGGAAACACAGATACGCAGTATTTT.

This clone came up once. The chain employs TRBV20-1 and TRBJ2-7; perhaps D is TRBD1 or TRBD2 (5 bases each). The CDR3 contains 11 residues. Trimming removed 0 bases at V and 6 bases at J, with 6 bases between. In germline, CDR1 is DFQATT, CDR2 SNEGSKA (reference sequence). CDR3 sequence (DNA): TGCAGTGCTAGAGAGGGGGTCGAGCAGTACTTC. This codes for CSAREGVEQYF.

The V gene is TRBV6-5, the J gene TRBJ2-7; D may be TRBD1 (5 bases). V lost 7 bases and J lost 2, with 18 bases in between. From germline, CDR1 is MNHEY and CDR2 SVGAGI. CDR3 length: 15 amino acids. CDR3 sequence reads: CASKARVDSPYEQYF. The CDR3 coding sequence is TGTGCCAGCAAAGCCAGGGTGGATAGTCCCTACGAGCAGTACTTC.

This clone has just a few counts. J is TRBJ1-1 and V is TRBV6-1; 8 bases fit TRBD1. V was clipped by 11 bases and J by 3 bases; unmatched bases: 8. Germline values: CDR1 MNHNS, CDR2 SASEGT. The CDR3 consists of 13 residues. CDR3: CACLAGGYTEAFF. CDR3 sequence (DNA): TGTGCCTGCCTGGCAGGGGGCTACACTGAAGCTTTCTTT.

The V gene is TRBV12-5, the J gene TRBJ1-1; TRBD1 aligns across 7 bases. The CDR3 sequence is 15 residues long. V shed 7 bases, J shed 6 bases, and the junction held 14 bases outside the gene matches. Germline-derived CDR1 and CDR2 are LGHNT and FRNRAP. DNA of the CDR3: TGTGCTAGTGAGAGGTCGACAGGGAGCTTGCCTGAAGCTTTCTTT. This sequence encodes CASERSTGSLPEAFF.

DNA for the CDR3: TGCGCCAGCAGCTTGGCAGACGGCTATGGCTACACCTTC. Translating gives CASSLADGYGYTF. This chain links TRBV5-1 with TRBJ1-2; D gene unclear. This CDR3 comprises 13 residues. Deletions cut 0 bases from V and 4 bases from J, with 7 bases between. Germline CDR1 SGHRS, CDR2 YFSETQ. The full variable domain, completed using reference TRBV5-1 and TRBJ1-2, is KAGVTQTPRYLIKTRGQQVTLSCSPISGHRSVSWYQQTPGQGLQFLFEYFSETQRNKGNFPGRFSGRQFSNSRSEMNVSTLELGDSALYLCASSLADGYGYTFGSGTRLTVV.